Following are 6 T cell receptor beta chains from one sample sequenced in a study of cytomegalovirus exposure and HLA in healthy donors. PCR involved 60 Vbeta and 13 Jbeta primers. Profiled with immunoSEQ multiplex PCR; TCRdb holds only in-frame clones, not every one. The sample includes about 130,000 clones, about 77% seen only once; the top ten take roughly 1.2%. Input material: PBMCs. The receptors derive from a middle-aged man in good health and CMV-seronegative.

This clone is a singleton in its sample. The chain joins TRBV7-2 to TRBJ2-7; perhaps TRBD1 as D (6 bases). Germline V gives CDR1 SGHTA, CDR2 FQGNSA. V lost 5 bases and J lost 2, with 19 bases in between. The CDR3 totals 16 residues. CDR3 bases: TGTGCCAGCAGCCCCAGGGGTACCCAGGGCGCCTACGAGCAGTACTTC. Translated: CASSPRGTQGAYEQYF.

The chain carries TRBV2 and TRBJ2-1; the match to TRBD2 covers 7 bases. V trimming: 4 bases; J trimming: 7 bases; junction bases outside the gene matches: 4. CDR3 length equals 13 residues. Germline V lookup: CDR1 SNHLY, CDR2 FYNNEI. DNA of the CDR3: TGTGCCAGCAGTGGCGGGAGCTCGAATGAGCAGTTCTTC. It yields the protein CASSGGSSNEQFF. Combining the CDR3 with reference TRBV2 and TRBJ2-1 gives the whole variable domain EPEVTQTPSHQVTQMGQEVILRCVPISNHLYFYWYRQILGQKVEFLVSFYNNEISEKSEIFDDQFSVERPDGSNFTLKIRSTKLEDSAMYFCASSGGSSNEQFFGPGTRLTVL.

The chain couples TRBV5-6 to TRBJ2-7; 7 bases agree with TRBD2. Germline CDR1 and CDR2: SGHDT and YYEEEE. CDR3 size: 16 residues. The V and J ends lost 3 bases and 0 bases, in that order; junction bases with no gene match: 9. CDR3 sequence (DNA): TGTGCCAGCAGCTGGGGGGGGACTCTTAGCTCCTACGAGCAGTACTTC. The encoded protein is CASSWGGTLSSYEQYF. Looking up the rest from reference TRBV5-6 and TRBJ2-7 gives the full variable domain: DAGVTQSPTHLIKTRGQQVTLRCSPKSGHDTVSWYQQALGQGPQFIFQYYEEEERQRGNFPDRFSGHQFPNYSSELNVNALLLGDSALYLCASSWGGTLSSYEQYFGPGTRLTVT.

The chain couples TRBV5-8 to TRBJ2-2, with 10 positions matching TRBD2. CDR3 length: 16 amino acids. CDR1 SGHTS and CDR2 YDEGEE come from the germline V gene. V lost 4 bases to trimming and J lost 2 bases; unmatched junction nucleotides: 5. The CDR3 nucleotides read TGTGCCAGCAGCCCCAGGACTAGCGGCAACACCGGGGAGCTGTTTTTT. This encodes CASSPRTSGNTGELFF.

The V and J genes are TRBV30 and TRBJ1-2, with D tentatively TRBD1 (6 bases). V was cut by 4 bases and J by 4 bases, with 19 bases left in between. The CDR3 spans 15 residues. The germline CDR1 and CDR2 sequences are GTSNPN and SVGIG (reference sequence). CDR3 amino acids: CAWTPGTLISYGYTF. Here the CDR3 DNA reads TGTGCCTGGACCCCAGGGACACTGATAAGCTATGGCTACACCTTC.

This chain joins TRBV4-1 and TRBJ2-3; 9 bases line up with TRBD2. This CDR3 spans 18 amino acids. Germline CDR1 MGHRA, CDR2 YSYEKL. With 0 bases clipped from V and 1 base from J, the junction kept 8 bases outside the gene matches. CDR3 in DNA: TGCGCCAGCAGCCAAGATTATGGCCTAGCGGGGCGCACAGATACGCAGTATTTT. Amino acid sequence: CASSQDYGLAGRTDTQYF.